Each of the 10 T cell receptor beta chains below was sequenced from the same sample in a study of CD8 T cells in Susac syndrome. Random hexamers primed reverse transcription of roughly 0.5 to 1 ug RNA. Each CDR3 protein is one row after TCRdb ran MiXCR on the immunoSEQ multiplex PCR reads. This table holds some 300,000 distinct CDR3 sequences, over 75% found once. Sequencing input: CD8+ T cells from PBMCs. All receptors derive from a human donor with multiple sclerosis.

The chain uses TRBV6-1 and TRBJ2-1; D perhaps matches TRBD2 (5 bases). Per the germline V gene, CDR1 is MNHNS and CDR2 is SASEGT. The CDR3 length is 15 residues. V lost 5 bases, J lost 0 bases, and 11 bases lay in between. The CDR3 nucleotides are TGTGCCAGCAGTATAAACAGCGGCTCCTACAATGAGCAGTTCTTC. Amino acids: CASSINSGSYNEQFF.

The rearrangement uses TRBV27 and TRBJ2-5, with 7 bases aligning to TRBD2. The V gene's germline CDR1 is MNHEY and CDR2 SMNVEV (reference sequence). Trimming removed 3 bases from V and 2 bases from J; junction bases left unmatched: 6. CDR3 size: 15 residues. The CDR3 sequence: CASSFLAEEQETQYF. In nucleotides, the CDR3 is TGTGCCAGCAGTTTTCTAGCGGAGGAACAAGAGACCCAGTACTTC.

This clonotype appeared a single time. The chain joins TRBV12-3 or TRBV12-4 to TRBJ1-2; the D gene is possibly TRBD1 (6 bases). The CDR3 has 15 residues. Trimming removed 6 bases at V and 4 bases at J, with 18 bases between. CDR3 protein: CASSPTGGFPYGYTF. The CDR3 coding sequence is TGTGCCAGCAGCCCGACGGGGGGCTTCCCCTATGGCTACACCTTC.

The CDR3: CSAREGGAYNEQFF. CDR3 DNA sequence: TGCAGCGCCCGGGAGGGAGGTGCCTACAATGAGCAGTTCTTC. The chain uses TRBV29-1 and TRBJ2-1, with 8 nucleotides matching TRBD2. There are 14 residues in the CDR3. Germline V CDR1 and CDR2: SQVTM, ANQGSEA. V lost 7 bases to trimming and J lost 2 bases; unmatched junction nucleotides: 7.

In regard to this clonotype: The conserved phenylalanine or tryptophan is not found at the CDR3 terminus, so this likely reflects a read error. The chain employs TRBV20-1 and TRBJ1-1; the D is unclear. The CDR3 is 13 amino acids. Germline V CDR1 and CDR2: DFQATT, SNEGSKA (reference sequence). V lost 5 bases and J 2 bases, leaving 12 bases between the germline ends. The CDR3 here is CSAPDGFNTEAFL. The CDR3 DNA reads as TGCAGTGCTCCGGACGGGTTCAACACTGAAGCTTTCCTT.

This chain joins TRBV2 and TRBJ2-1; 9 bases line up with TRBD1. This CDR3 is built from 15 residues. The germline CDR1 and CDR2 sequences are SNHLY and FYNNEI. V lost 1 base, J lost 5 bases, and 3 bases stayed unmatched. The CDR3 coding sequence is TGTGCCAGCAGTGAAGAACAGGGGGCGAACAATGAGCAGTTCTTC. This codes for CASSEEQGANNEQFF.

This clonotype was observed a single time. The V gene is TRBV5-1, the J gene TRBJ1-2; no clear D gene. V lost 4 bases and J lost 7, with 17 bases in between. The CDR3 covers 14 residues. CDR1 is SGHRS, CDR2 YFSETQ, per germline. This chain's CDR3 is CASSNMAVTGGYTF. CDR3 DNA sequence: TGCGCCAGCAGCAATATGGCCGTCACGGGTGGCTACACCTTC.

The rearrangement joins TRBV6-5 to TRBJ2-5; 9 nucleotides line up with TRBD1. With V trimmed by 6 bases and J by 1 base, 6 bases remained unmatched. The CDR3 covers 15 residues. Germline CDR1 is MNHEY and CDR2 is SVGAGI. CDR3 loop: CASSLTGGIQETQYF. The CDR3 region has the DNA TGTGCCAGCAGCTTAACAGGGGGCATCCAAGAGACCCAGTACTTC.

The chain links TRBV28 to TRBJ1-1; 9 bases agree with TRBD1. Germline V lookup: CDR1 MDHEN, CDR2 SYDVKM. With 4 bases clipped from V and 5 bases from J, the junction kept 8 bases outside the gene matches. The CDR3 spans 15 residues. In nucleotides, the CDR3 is TGTGCCAGCAGTTCTCACAGGGGGCGCGTAACTGAAGCTTTCTTT. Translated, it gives CASSSHRGRVTEAFF.

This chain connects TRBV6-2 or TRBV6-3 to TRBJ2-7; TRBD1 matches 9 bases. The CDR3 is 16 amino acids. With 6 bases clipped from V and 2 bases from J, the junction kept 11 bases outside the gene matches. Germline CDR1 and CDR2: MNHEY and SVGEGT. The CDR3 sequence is CASRTDRDRAPYEQYF. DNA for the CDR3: TGTGCCAGCAGGACGGACCGGGACAGGGCACCCTACGAGCAGTACTTC.